The sequence of this T cell receptor beta chain was determined in a study of cytomegalovirus exposure and HLA in healthy donors. Comment on this clone: The antigen is not known.

PCR primers comprised 60 Vbeta and 13 Jbeta primers. Repertoires were generated with immunoSEQ multiplex PCR, while TCRdb's copy carries only in-frame clones and drops some. The table shows approximately 110,000 clones, with under 85% occurring only once. Study results and limitations: In a later analysis, at a false discovery rate of 0.05, under 20,000 TCR beta sequences were associated with HLA alleles.

V was pared by 4 bases and J by 3 bases, with 6 bases of the junction left unmatched. Germline CDR1 reads SGHDT; CDR2 reads YYEEEE. The CDR3 spans 14 residues. The sample was PBMCs. The V and J genes are TRBV5-6 and TRBJ2-7; 8 positions agree with TRBD2. The source of this sequence is a young man in good health and CMV-seronegative. For the CDR3, the DNA is TGTGCCAGCAGCGTAGCGGGACCCTTCTACGAGCAGTACTTC. It codes for CASSVAGPFYEQYF.